A single count supports the clone carrying this T cell receptor beta chain. Per the original data handling: Amplification of reference gene primers provided the estimated nucleated cell counts. Sequencing used immunoSEQ multiplex PCR; TCRdb keeps in-frame clones, though not all of them. V and J calls and clone size come straight from that table; D and trimming were deduced from the DNA. The repertoire holds 200,000 or so clones, 80% to 90% seen once, with 3.5% to 4.5% in the top ten. The data derive from a study of blood T cell repertoires in COVID-19. Overall study context: The analysed material was cDNA or gDNA that came from T cells, B-cell-depleted T cells, or PBMCs.

V gave up 0 bases and J gave up 4 bases, with 6 bases separating them. This CDR3 contains 13 residues. CDR1 is MGHRA, CDR2 YSYEKL, per germline. Material: PBMCs or T cells enriched from blood (not recorded which). The receptor comes from a woman aged 40 to 55 with acute COVID-19. This rearrangement joins TRBV4-1 to TRBJ1-2; D gene unclear. Written as DNA, the CDR3 is TGCGCCAGCAGCCAAGATCCGCGCTATGGCTACACCTTC. It yields the protein CASSQDPRYGYTF.